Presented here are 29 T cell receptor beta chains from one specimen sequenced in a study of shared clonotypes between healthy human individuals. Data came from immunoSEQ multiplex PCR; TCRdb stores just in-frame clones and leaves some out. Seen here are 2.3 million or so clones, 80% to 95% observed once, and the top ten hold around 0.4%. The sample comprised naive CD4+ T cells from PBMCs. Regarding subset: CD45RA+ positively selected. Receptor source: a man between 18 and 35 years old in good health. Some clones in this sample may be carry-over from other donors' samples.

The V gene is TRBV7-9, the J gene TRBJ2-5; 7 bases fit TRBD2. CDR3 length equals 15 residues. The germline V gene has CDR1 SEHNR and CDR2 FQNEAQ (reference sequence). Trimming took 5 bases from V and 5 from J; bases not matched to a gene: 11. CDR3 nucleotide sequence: TGTGCCAGCAGCGTGAGTGGGAGGGCCTGGGAGACCCAGTACTTC. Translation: CASSVSGRAWETQYF.

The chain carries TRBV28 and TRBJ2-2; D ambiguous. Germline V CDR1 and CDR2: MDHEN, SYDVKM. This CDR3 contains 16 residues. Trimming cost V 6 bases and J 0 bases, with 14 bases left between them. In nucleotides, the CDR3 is TGTGCCAGCAGCTTCCCGGCCCAGCCGAACACCGGGGAGCTGTTTTTT. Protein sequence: CASSFPAQPNTGELFF. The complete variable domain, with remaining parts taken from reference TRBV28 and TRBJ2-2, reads DVKVTQSSRYLVKRTGEKVFLECVQDMDHENMFWYRQDPGLGLRLIYFSYDVKMKEKGDIPEGYSVSREKKERFSLILESASTNQTSMYLCASSFPAQPNTGELFFGEGSRLTVL.

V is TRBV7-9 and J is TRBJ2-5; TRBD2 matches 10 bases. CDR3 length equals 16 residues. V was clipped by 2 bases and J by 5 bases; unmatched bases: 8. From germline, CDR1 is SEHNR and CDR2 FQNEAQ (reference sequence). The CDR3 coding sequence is TGTGCCAGCAGCTTATGGGCTAGCGGGAGTGAGGAGACCCAGTACTTC. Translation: CASSLWASGSEETQYF. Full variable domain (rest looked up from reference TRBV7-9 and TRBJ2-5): DTGVSQNPRHKITKRGQNVTFRCDPISEHNRLYWYRQTLGQGPEFLTYFQNEAQLEKSRLLSDRFSAERPKGSFSTLEIQRTEQGDSAMYLCASSLWASGSEETQYFGPGTRLLVL.

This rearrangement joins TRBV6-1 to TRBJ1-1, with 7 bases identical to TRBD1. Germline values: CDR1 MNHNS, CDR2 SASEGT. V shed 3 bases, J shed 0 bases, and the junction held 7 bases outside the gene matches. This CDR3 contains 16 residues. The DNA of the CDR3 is TGTGCCAGCAGTGATGTACAGGGGCGGATGAACACTGAAGCTTTCTTT. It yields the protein CASSDVQGRMNTEAFF.

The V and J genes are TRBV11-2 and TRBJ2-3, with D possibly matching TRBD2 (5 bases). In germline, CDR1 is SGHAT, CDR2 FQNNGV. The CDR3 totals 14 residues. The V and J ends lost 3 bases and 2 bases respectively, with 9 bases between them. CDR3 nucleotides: TGTGCCAGCAGCTTGCGGGTGATCACAGATACGCAGTATTTT. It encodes CASSLRVITDTQYF.

As DNA, the CDR3 is TGTGCCAGCAGTGACGGGACAGGGGGCGCGGAGACCCAGTACTTC. It translates to CASSDGTGGAETQYF. V gene TRBV5-4 combines with J gene TRBJ2-5, with 12 bases aligning to TRBD1. The CDR3 is 15 residues long. Germline CDR1 is SGHNT and CDR2 is YYREEE (reference sequence). J gave up 5 bases and V 5 bases, and 7 bases lay outside the gene matches.

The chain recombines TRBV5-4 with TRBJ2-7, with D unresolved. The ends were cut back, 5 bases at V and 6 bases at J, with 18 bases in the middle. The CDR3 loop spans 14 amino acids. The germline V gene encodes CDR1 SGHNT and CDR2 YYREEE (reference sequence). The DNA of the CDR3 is TGTGCCAGCAGGACAACCGGGTCCCCCAGCGAGCAGTACTTC. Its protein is CASRTTGSPSEQYF.

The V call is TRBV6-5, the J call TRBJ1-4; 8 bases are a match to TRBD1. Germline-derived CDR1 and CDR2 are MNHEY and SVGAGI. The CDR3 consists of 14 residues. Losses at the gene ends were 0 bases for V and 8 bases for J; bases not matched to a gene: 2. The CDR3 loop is CASSYSRQGEKLFF. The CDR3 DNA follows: TGTGCCAGCAGTTACTCAAGACAGGGGGAAAAACTGTTTTTT.

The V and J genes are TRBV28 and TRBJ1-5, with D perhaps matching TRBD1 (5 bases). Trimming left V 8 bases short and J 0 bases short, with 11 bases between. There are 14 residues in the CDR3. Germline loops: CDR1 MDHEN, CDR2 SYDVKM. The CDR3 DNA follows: TGTGCCAGCCGGGGGTCGAATAGCAATCAGCCCCAGCATTTT. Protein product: CASRGSNSNQPQHF.

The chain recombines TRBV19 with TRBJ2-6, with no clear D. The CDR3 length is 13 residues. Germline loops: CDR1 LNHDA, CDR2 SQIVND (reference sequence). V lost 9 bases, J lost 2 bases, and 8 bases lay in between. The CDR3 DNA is TGTGCCAGCGCACGGGCTGGGGCCAACGTCCTGACTTTC. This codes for CASARAGANVLTF.

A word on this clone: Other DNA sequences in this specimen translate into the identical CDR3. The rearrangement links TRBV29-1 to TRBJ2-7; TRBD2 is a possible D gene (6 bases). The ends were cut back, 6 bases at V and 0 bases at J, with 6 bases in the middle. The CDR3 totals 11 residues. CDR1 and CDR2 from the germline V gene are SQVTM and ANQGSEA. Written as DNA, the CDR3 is TGCAGCGTGCGGGGCTCCTACGAGCAGTACTTC. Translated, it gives CSVRGSYEQYF.

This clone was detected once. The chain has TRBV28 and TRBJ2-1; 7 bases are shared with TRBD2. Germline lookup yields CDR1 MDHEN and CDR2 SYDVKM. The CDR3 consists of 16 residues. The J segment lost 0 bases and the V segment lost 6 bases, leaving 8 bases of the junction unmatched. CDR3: CASSLPGLGSYNEQFF. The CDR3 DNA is TGTGCCAGCAGCCTCCCTGGACTAGGCTCCTACAATGAGCAGTTCTTC. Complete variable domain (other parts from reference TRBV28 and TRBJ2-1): DVKVTQSSRYLVKRTGEKVFLECVQDMDHENMFWYRQDPGLGLRLIYFSYDVKMKEKGDIPEGYSVSREKKERFSLILESASTNQTSMYLCASSLPGLGSYNEQFFGPGTRLTVL.

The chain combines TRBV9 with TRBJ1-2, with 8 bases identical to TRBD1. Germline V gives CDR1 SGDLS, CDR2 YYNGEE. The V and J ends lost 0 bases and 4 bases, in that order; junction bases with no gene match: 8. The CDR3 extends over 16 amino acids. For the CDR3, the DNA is TGTGCCAGCAGCGTAGGGACAGGGCCCCGGGGCTATGGCTACACCTTC. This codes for CASSVGTGPRGYGYTF.

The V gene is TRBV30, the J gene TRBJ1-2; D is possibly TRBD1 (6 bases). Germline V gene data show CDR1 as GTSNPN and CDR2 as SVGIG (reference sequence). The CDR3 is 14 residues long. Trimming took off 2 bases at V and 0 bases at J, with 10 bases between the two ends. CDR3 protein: CAWSSYRANYGYTF. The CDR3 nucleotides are TGTGCCTGGAGTTCCTACAGGGCTAACTATGGCTACACCTTC.

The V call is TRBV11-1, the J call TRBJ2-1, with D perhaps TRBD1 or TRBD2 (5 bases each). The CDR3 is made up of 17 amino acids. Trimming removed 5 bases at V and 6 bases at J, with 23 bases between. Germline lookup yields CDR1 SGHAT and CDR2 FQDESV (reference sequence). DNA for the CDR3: TGTGCCAGCAGCCTATACTCTAGTTTGGGGGAGATCAATGAGCAGTTCTTC. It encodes CASSLYSSLGEINEQFF.

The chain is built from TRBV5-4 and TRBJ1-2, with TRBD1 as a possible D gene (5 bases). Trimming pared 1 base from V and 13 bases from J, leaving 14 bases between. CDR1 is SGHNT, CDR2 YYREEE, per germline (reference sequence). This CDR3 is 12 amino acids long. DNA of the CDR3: TGTGCCAGCAGCTTGCGGGGCGGGCTCCCCACCTTC. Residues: CASSLRGGLPTF.

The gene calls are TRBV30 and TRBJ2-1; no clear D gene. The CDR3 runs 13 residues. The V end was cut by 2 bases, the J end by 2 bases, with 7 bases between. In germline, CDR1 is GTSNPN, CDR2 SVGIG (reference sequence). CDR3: CAWSPPTYNEQFF. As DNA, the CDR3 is TGTGCCTGGAGTCCCCCCACCTACAATGAGCAGTTCTTC.

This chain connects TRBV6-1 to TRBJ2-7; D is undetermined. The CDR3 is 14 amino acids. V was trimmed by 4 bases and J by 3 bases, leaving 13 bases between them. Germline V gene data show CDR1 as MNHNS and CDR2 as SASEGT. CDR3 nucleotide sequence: TGTGCCAGCAGTGCTCTAAATGAAGACTACGAGCAGTACTTC. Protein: CASSALNEDYEQYF.

This CDR3 is CASSSQPDTQYF. CDR3 in DNA: TGTGCCAGCAGTTCCCAGCCAGATACGCAGTATTTT. The chain uses TRBV28 and TRBJ2-3; D uncertain. The CDR3 spans 12 residues. In germline, CDR1 is MDHEN, CDR2 SYDVKM. Trimming took off 4 bases at V and 4 bases at J, with 6 bases between the two ends.

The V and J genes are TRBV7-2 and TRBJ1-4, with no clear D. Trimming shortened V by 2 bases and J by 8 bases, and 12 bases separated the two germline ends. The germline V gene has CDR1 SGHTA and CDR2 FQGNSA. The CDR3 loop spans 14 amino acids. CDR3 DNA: TGTGCCAGCAGCTTAATGACCCAGGCCGAAAAACTGTTTTTT. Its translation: CASSLMTQAEKLFF.

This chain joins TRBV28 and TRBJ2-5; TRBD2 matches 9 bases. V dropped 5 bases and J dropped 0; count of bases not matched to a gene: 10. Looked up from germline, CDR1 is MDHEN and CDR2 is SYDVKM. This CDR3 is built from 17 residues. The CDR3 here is CASSRVAGEEYQETQYF. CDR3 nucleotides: TGTGCCAGCAGTAGGGTAGCGGGAGAGGAGTACCAAGAGACCCAGTACTTC.

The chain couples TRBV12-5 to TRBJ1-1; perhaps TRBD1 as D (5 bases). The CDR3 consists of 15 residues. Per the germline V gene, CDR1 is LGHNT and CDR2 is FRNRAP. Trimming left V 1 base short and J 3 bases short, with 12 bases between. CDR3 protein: CASGLGAEGHTEAFF. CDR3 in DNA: TGTGCTAGTGGTTTGGGTGCCGAGGGGCACACTGAAGCTTTCTTT.

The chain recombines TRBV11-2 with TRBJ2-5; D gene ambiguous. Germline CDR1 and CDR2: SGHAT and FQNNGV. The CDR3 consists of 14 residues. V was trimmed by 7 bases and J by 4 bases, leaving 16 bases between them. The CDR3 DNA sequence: TGTGCCAGCACCTTTGGGAACCCCCCAGAGACCCAGTACTTC. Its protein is CASTFGNPPETQYF.

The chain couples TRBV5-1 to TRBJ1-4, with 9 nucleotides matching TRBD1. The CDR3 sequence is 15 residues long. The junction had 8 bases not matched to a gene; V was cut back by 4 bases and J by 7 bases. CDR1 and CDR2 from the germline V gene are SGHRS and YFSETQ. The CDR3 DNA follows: TGCGCCAGCAGCACGGTGACAGGGGGAATTGAAAAACTGTTTTTT. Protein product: CASSTVTGGIEKLFF.

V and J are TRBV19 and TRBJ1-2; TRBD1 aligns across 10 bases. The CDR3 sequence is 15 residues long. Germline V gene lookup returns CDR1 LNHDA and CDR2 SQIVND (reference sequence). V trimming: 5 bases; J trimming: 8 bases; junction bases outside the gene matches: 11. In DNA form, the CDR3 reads TGTGCCAGTAGTCCCCGGGACAGGGGATCCAGGGGCTACACCTTC. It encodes CASSPRDRGSRGYTF.

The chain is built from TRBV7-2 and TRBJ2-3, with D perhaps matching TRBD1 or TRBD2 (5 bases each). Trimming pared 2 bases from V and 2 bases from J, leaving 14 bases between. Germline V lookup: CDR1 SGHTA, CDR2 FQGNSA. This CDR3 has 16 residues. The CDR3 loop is CASSLTTGTTTDTQYF. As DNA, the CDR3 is TGTGCCAGCAGCTTAACCACCGGGACCACCACAGATACGCAGTATTTT. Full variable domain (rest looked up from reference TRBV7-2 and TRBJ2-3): GAGVSQSPSNKVTEKGKDVELRCDPISGHTALYWYRQSLGQGLEFLIYFQGNSAPDKSGLPSDRFSAERTGGSVSTLTIQRTQQEDSAVYLCASSLTTGTTTDTQYFGPGTRLTVL.

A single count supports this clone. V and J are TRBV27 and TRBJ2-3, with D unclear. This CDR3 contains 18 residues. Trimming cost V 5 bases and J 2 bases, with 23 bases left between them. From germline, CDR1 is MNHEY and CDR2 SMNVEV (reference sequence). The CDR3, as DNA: TGTGCCAGCAGTAGAAGCAGGCCTCTCCCTGGGTTCACAGATACGCAGTATTTT. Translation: CASSRSRPLPGFTDTQYF.

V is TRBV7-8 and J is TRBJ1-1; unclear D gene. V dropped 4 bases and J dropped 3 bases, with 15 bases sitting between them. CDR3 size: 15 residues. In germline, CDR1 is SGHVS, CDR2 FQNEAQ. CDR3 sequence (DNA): TGTGCCAGCAGCTCAAGGTTCGAGGTACACACTGAAGCTTTCTTT. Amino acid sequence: CASSSRFEVHTEAFF.

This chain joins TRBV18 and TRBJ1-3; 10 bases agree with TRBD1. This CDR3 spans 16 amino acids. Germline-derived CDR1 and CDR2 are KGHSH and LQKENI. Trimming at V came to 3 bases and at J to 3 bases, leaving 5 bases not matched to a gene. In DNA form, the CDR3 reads TGTGCCAGCTCACCTCCGGGACAGGGGATTGGAAACACCATATATTTT. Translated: CASSPPGQGIGNTIYF.